The source of this TCR beta chain is a study of T cell responses to AZD1222 COVID-19 vaccine. The study's findings and limits: In a largely white British group with more females than males, clonal diversity was possibly underestimated. A rise in Spike-specific TCR breadth and depth followed two AZD1222 doses. Seropositivity was recorded at baseline in only a handful of AZD1222 recipients.

The method was immunoSEQ multiplex PCR; TCRdb's version includes in-frame clones alone and lacks a portion of them. The sample carries 86,000 or so clones, more than 75% recorded once. Remarks on this clone: Its specificity is not known.

The trim removed 6 bases at V and 4 bases at J, leaving 7 bases unmatched. The germline gives CDR1 MNHEY, CDR2 SVGAGI. The CDR3 is 15 amino acids. The specimen comprised peripheral blood, sampled on day 0 of AZD1222 vaccination. This chain joins TRBV6-5 and TRBJ2-1, with 9 bases fitting TRBD1. The receptor was derived from an adult in good health. DNA for the CDR3: TGTGCCAGCAGCGTGGGACAGGGCGGTTACAATGAGCAGTTCTTC. This sequence encodes CASSVGQGGYNEQFF.